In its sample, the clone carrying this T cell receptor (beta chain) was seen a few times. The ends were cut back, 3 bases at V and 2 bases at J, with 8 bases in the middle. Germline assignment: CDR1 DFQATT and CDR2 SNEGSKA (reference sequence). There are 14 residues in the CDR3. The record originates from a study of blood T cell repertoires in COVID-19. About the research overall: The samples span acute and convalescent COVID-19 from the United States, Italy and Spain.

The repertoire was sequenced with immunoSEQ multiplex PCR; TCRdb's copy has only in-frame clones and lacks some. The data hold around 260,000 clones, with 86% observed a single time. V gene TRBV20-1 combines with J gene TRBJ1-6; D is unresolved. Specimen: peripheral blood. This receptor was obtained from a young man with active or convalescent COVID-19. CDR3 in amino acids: CSASPQAYNSPLHF. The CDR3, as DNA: TGCAGTGCTAGTCCCCAGGCCTATAATTCACCCCTCCACTTT.